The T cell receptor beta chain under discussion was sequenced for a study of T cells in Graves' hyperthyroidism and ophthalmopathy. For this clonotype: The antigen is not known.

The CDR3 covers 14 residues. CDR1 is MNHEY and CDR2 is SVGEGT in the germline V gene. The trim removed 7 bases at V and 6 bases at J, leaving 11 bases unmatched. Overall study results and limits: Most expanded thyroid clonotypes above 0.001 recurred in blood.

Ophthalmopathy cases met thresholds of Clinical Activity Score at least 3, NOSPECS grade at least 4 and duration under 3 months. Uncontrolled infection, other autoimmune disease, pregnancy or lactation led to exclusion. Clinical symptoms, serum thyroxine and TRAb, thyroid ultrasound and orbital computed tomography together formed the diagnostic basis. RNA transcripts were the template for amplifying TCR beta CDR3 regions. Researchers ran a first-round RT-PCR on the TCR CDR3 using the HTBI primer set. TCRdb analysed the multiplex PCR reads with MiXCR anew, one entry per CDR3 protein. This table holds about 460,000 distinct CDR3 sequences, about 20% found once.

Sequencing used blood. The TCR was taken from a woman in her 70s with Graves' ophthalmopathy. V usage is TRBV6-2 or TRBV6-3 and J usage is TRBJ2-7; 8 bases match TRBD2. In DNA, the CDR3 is TGTGCCAGCACTACTTCCAGCGGGAGTACCGAGCAGTACTTC. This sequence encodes CASTTSSGSTEQYF.